These T cell receptor beta chains were read from a single sample in a study of graft-versus-host responses after intestinal transplantation. The table came from immunoSEQ multiplex PCR; TCRdb's copy has only in-frame clones and leaves some out. The sample records around 17,000 clones, around 90% being singletons. Sample: PBMCs, taken approximately 110 days after intestinal transplant. These receptors originate from a human patient who received an intestinal transplant, so some T cells may come from the graft donor. Both conserved end residues are part of each CDR3. D genes are given only for firm matches.

v_gene	len	j_gene	d_gene	CDR3aa
TRBV6-1	14	TRBJ1-5	TRBD1	CASSEAGTDQPQHF
TRBV19	16	TRBJ2-1	TRBD2	CASSIWSGTPYNEQFF
TRBV28	12	TRBJ2-1	NA	CASSLQFHEQFF
TRBV15	15	TRBJ2-1	TRBD2	CATSRDLAGDNEQFF
TRBV6-5	16	TRBJ1-2	NA	CASSYLVASVTYGYTF
TRBV18	16	TRBJ2-3	NA	CASSDPLAMNTDTQYF
TRBV9	16	TRBJ2-3	NA	CASSVAGNRGTDTQYF
TRBV19	14	TRBJ1-1	TRBD1	CASSPPQGRDEAFF
TRBV7-8	13	TRBJ2-7	NA	CASSLGAHYEQYF
TRBV27	13	TRBJ2-3	NA	CASSLSRTDTQYF
TRBV5-4	13	TRBJ2-3	NA	CASSLDSTDTQYF
TRBV2	10	TRBJ2-1	NA	CASRNNEQFF
TRBV11-2	16	TRBJ1-5	TRBD1	CASSEGTGFGNQPQHF
TRBV7-3	14	TRBJ2-1	NA	CASSFGITYNEQFF
TRBV2	14	TRBJ2-1	TRBD2	CASSGLAGVLQQFF
TRBV7-8	15	TRBJ2-7	NA	CASTLMASATYEQYF
TRBV6-5	15	TRBJ2-7	NA	CASSYLPAPFGEQYF
TRBV19	12	TRBJ1-2	NA	CASRRQDYGYTF
TRBV5-6	16	TRBJ2-5	NA	CASSLKAEDDQETQYF
TRBV6-5	15	TRBJ1-5	TRBD1	CASSRGTEGSQPQHF
TRBV7-2	15	TRBJ2-7	TRBD1	CASSPQDRGTYEQYF
TRBV10-1	14	TRBJ2-2	NA	CASNSGADTGELFF
TRBV6-4	14	TRBJ2-3	NA	CASSDRAFTDTQYF
TRBV12-5	16	TRBJ2-3	TRBD2	CASGLPSGTLTDTQYF
TRBV5-6	15	TRBJ2-4	TRBD1	CASSFGQGGLNIQYF
TRBV4-1	17	TRBJ2-3	TRBD2	CASSHPSGGGGTDTQYF
TRBV4-1	15	TRBJ1-5	NA	CASSQSWGSNQPQHF
TRBV28	12	TRBJ1-1	NA	CASSLWGRGAFF
TRBV6-1	11	TRBJ1-2	NA	CASSYGSGYTF
TRBV25-1	13	TRBJ2-7	TRBD2	CASSEWTSYEQYF
TRBV6-5	15	TRBJ1-5	NA	CASSDWGGRGQPQHF
TRBV6-1	14	NA	NA	CASSDRGNPYEQYF
TRBV5-1	14	TRBJ2-1	TRBD2	CASSFSGSNNEQFF
TRBV4-3	15	TRBJ1-5	NA	CASSHRTGSNQPQHF
TRBV7-2	16	TRBJ2-7	TRBD2	CASSLGQGREGYEQYF
TRBV7-6	16	TRBJ2-3	NA	CASSPRAARSTDTQYF
TRBV27	19	TRBJ2-7	TRBD2	CASSSPGKPIAGSSYEQYF
TRBV5-1	14	TRBJ2-1	NA	CASSPETGASEQFF
TRBV5-4	14	TRBJ1-1	NA	CASSLDGRRAEAFF
TRBV9	16	TRBJ2-3	NA	CASSVWGGESTDTQYF
TRBV4-3	17	TRBJ2-1	NA	CASSQKGGVSSYNEQFF
TRBV7-6	13	TRBJ2-7	NA	CASSLAEEYGQYF
TRBV7-2	14	TRBJ1-3	NA	CASSLVVPGNTIYF
TRBV5-3	15	TRBJ2-3	NA	CASSFETGVTDTQYF
TRBV2	15	TRBJ1-5	NA	CASGGEGDLHQPQHF
TRBV30	13	TRBJ2-2	NA	CAWRGVGTGELFF
TRBV7-8	16	TRBJ1-2	NA	CASSLIGEAGAYGYTF
TRBV6-4	15	TRBJ1-5	NA	CASSGLGGTSQPQHF
TRBV29-1	13	TRBJ1-3	NA	CSVETSSGNTIYF
TRBV6-6	15	TRBJ2-7	TRBD2	CASSHRTSGIYEQYF
TRBV6-1	15	TRBJ2-7	TRBD2	CASSEGLAGSYEQYF
TRBV19	13	TRBJ2-3	NA	CASSMGRGATQYF
TRBV28	13	TRBJ1-1	TRBD1	CASSLNPTGEAFF